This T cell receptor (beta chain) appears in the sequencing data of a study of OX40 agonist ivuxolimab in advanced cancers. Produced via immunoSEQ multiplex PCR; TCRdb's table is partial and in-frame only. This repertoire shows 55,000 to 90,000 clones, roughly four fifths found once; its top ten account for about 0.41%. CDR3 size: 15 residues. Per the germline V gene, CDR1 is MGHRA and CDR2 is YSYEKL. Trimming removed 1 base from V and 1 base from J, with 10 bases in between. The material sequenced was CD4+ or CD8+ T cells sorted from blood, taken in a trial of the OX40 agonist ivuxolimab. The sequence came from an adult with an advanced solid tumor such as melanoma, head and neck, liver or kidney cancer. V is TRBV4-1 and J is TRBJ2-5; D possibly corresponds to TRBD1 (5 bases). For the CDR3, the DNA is TGCGCCAGCAGCCAAGGCAGGGCAACCCAAGAGACCCAGTACTTC. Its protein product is CASSQGRATQETQYF.